What follows describes a single T cell receptor beta chain. The antigen is unknown. The data were taken from a study of T cell responses to AZD1222 COVID-19 vaccine. Study observations and caveats: Females outnumbered males among donors, who were mostly white British; clonal diversity was possibly underestimated.

The germline V gene encodes CDR1 MNHEY and CDR2 SMNVEV (reference sequence). This CDR3 has 15 amino acids. The V end lost 6 bases, the J end lost 2 bases, and 16 bases lay between the germline ends. Pooling was applied to second doses at about 4 or about 12 weeks. Data came from immunoSEQ multiplex PCR; TCRdb stores just in-frame clones and leaves some out. The sample carries some 200,000 clones, about nine tenths recorded once. The rearrangement joins TRBV27 to TRBJ2-5; D call uncertain. This sequence originates from an adult who received the AZD1222 COVID-19 vaccine. Sequencing used peripheral blood, obtained 28 days after the second AZD1222 dose. CDR3 DNA: TGTGCCAGCAGCCCCCGCTATGACCAGCAAGAGACCCAGTACTTC. The encoded protein is CASSPRYDQQETQYF.